This T cell receptor beta chain was profiled in a study of CD8+CD57+ T cells in acquired aplastic anemia. Study overall: DNA per sorted CD4+ or CD8+ sample ranged roughly 0.19 to 30 ug, averaging 3.2 ug. Study observations and caveats: Twenty-nine CD8+ CDR3 sequences were shared between patients and controls.

As concerns this clonotype: Its matching antigen is unknown.

Profiles of TCR beta VDJ and CDR3 were generated from a genomic DNA template. In TCRdb, the reads were re-called with MiXCR into one record per CDR3 protein. The sample has 250,000 to 350,000 distinct CDR3 sequences; 55% to 60% are singletons. V lost 6 bases and J lost 1, with 12 bases in between. The CDR3 covers 13 residues. CDR1 and CDR2 (germline): DFQATT, SNEGSKA (reference sequence). The chain couples TRBV20-1 to TRBJ1-1; D gene unclear. The sequenced sample was sorted CD4+, CD8+, or CD8+CD57+ T cells (not recorded which) from PBMCs. The source of this sequence is a human donor with severe aplastic anemia or a healthy control (not recorded which). The CDR3 DNA follows: TGCAGTGCCACGGGTCCCTCGAACACTGAAGCTTTCTTT. Protein: CSATGPSNTEAFF.